These 6 T cell receptor beta chains originate from one sample sequenced in a study of cytomegalovirus exposure and HLA in healthy donors. PCR was performed using 60 Vbeta and 13 Jbeta primers. TCRdb keeps only in-frame clones here, not all; method: immunoSEQ multiplex PCR. The sample lists around 150,000 clones, roughly 82% occurring once. Sequencing was done on a sample of PBMCs. The source is a woman between 45 and 65 years old in good health and CMV-seropositive.

CDR3 coding DNA: TGTGCCAGCAGACCCCGGGACAGGGGGAGAGGCACTGAAGCTTTCTTT. It yields the protein CASRPRDRGRGTEAFF. The rearrangement uses TRBV5-4 and TRBJ1-1; 11 nucleotides match TRBD1. The CDR3 length is 16 residues. J lost 4 bases, V lost 5 bases, and 10 bases had no gene match. Germline-derived CDR1 and CDR2 are SGHNT and YYREEE (reference sequence).

This chain uses TRBV25-1 with TRBJ1-2; no firm D call. Germline V gene lookup returns CDR1 MGHDK and CDR2 SYGVNS. The length of the CDR3 is 13 residues. Trimming took 3 bases from V and 5 from J, leaving 10 bases between them. CDR3 amino acids: CASSDSGSYGYTF. Written as DNA, the CDR3 is TGTGCCAGCAGTGATTCAGGATCATATGGCTACACCTTC.

The gene calls are TRBV19 and TRBJ1-6, with 7 nucleotides matching TRBD1. Germline V gene data show CDR1 as LNHDA and CDR2 as SQIVND (reference sequence). The CDR3 runs 14 residues. The trim removed 7 bases at V and 8 bases at J, leaving 8 bases unmatched. CDR3 in amino acids: CASNQGVPYSPLHF. The CDR3 bases are TGTGCCAGTAACCAGGGGGTTCCCTATTCACCCCTCCACTTT.

This chain connects TRBV18 to TRBJ1-1, with D maybe TRBD1 (5 bases). Germline CDR1 KGHSH, CDR2 LQKENI. Trimming left V 7 bases short and J 0 bases short, with 9 bases between. This CDR3 has 13 residues. This chain's CDR3 is CASLGGMNTEAFF. CDR3 DNA: TGTGCCAGCTTGGGGGGAATGAACACTGAAGCTTTCTTT.

A few counts support this clone. This sequence joins TRBV30 and TRBJ2-7; D possibly corresponds to TRBD1 (5 bases). V was trimmed by 8 bases and J by 6 bases, leaving 14 bases between them. The germline V gene encodes CDR1 GTSNPN and CDR2 SVGIG (reference sequence). The CDR3 is 11 residues long. The CDR3 coding sequence is TGTGCCACCAGCAATGGGGCCGAGCAGTACTTC. This encodes CATSNGAEQYF.

CDR3 sequence reads: CASSYVFRGPGYGYTF. The CDR3 region has the DNA TGTGCCAGCAGTTACGTCTTCAGGGGGCCGGGCTATGGCTACACCTTC. The rearrangement joins TRBV6-6 to TRBJ1-2, with 8 positions matching TRBD1. This CDR3 has 16 amino acids. In germline, CDR1 is MNHNY, CDR2 SVGAGI (reference sequence). After removal of 2 bases from V and 4 bases from J, the junction contained 9 bases not matched to a gene.